This T cell receptor (beta chain) was recorded in a study of T cells in Graves' hyperthyroidism and ophthalmopathy. The CDR3 runs 14 residues. V dropped 6 bases and J dropped 5; count of bases not matched to a gene: 7. This clonotype was observed a few times. Amplification of TCR beta CDR3 regions was performed using RNA transcripts as template. Using the HTBI primer set, a first-round RT-PCR was run on the TCR CDR3. TCRdb fed the multiplex PCR reads into MiXCR, producing one record per CDR3 protein. Seen here are about 260,000 distinct CDR3 sequences, about 25% observed once, and the top ten hold over 25%.

This TCR derives from a man aged 40-50 years with Graves' hyperthyroidism that later progressed to Graves' ophthalmopathy. The V and J genes are TRBV12-3 or TRBV12-4 and TRBJ2-7; 10 nucleotides agree with TRBD1. The sequenced sample consisted of blood. The CDR3 DNA follows: TGTGCCAGCAGCCGGACAGGGGGTGTACACGAGCAGTACTTC. Residues: CASSRTGGVHEQYF.